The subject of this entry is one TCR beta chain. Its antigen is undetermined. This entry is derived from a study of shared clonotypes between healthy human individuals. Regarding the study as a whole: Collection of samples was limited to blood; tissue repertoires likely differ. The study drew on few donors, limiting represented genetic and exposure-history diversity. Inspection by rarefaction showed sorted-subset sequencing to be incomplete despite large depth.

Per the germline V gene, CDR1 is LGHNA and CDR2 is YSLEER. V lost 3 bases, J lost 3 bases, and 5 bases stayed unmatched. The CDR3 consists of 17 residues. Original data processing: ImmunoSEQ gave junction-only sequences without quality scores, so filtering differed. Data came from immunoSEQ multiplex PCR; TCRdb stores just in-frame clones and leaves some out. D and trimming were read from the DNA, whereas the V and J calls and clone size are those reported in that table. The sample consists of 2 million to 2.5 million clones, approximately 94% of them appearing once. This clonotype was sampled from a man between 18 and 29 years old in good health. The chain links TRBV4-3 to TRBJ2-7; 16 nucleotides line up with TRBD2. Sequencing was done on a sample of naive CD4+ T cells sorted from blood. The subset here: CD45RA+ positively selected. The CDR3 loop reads CASSQGLAGGGYYEQYF. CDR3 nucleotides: TGCGCCAGCAGCCAGGGACTAGCGGGAGGGGGGTACTACGAGCAGTACTTC.